This T cell receptor (beta chain) stems from a study of graft-versus-host responses after intestinal transplantation. Whole-study context: Isolated intestinal, liver-intestinal, or multivisceral transplants were what recipients had. Anti-thymocyte globulin induction, then tacrolimus and steroids for 3 to 4 years, went to all recipients. General observations from the study: Recipient-marrow GvH clones were detected, some having first appeared in ileum or blood. Individuals carrying graft-donor T cell macrochimerism showed high graft-versus-host to host-versus-graft clonal ratios in allografts.

Points on this clone: Its antigen is undetermined.

The germline V gene encodes CDR1 LNHDA and CDR2 SQIVND (reference sequence). Trimming cost V 1 base and J 5 bases, with 12 bases left between them. The CDR3 length is 14 residues. The protocol was immunoSEQ multiplex PCR, while the TCRdb copy is restricted to in-frame clones and leaves out a portion. The data show roughly 120,000 clones, with 85% to 95% seen just once and under 1.5% held by the top ten. The TCR originated in a human donor who was the organ donor for an intestinal transplant. The genes are TRBV19 and TRBJ2-7, with a tentative D call TRBD2 (6 bases). This specimen consisted of unstimulated CD8+ T cells sorted from spleen or lymph node cells, obtained before transplant. The DNA of the CDR3 is TGTGCCAGTAGTATAGGGGTCTTAGCGGACGAGCAGTACTTC. It codes for CASSIGVLADEQYF.